This TCR beta chain appears in the sequencing data of a study of blood T cell repertoires in COVID-19. The germline CDR1 and CDR2 sequences are SGHAT and FQNNGV. Trimming cost V 3 bases and J 9 bases, with 12 bases left between them. The CDR3 totals 13 residues. Using immunoSEQ multiplex PCR, the repertoire was profiled, and TCRdb retains in-frame clones only, with some absent. The table includes about 500,000 clones, around 87% detected once. This receptor was identified in a woman aged 18-29 years who had recovered from COVID-19. The chain uses TRBV11-2 and TRBJ2-1, with D unclear. Sample: PBMCs or T cells enriched from blood (not recorded which). The CDR3 loop is CASSFSRGSEQFF. CDR3 DNA sequence: TGTGCCAGCAGCTTTAGTAGAGGCAGTGAGCAGTTCTTC.